A single sample gave rise to the 2 T cell receptor beta chains below, sequenced in a study of T cell responses to AZD1222 COVID-19 vaccine. The repertoire was sequenced with immunoSEQ multiplex PCR; TCRdb's copy has only in-frame clones and lacks some. The table includes some 100,000 clones, around nine tenths detected once. Specimen: peripheral blood, collected on day 0 of AZD1222 vaccination. The receptors derive from an adult in good health.

The sample holds many counts of this clone. The genes are TRBV19 and TRBJ1-2; D is unresolved. The V end lost 2 bases, the J end lost 2 bases, and 9 bases lay between the germline ends. Germline CDR1 and CDR2: LNHDA and SQIVND (reference sequence). The length of the CDR3 is 14 residues. CDR3 bases: TGTGCCAGTAGTATAAGAGGCAGGAACTATGGCTACACCTTC. Protein: CASSIRGRNYGYTF.

This clone was counted once. The rearrangement links TRBV5-4 to TRBJ1-1, with D unresolved. The CDR3 totals 15 residues. CDR1 is SGHNT and CDR2 is YYREEE in the germline V gene (reference sequence). V was cut by 4 bases and J by 0 bases, with 13 bases left in between. CDR3: CASSAKQRLNTEAFF. The CDR3, as DNA: TGTGCCAGCAGCGCTAAACAGCGATTGAACACTGAAGCTTTCTTT.